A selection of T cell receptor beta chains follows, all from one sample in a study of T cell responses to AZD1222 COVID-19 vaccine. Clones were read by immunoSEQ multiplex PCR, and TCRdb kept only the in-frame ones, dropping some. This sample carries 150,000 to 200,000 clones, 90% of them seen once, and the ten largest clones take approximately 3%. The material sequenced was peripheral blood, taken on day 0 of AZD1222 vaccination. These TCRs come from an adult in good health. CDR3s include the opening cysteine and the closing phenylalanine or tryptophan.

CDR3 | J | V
CSAQRGYEQYF | TRBJ2-7 | TRBV29-1
CATSDGTGTSNQPQHF | TRBJ1-5 | TRBV24-1
CASSLVSETQYF | TRBJ2-5 | TRBV5-1
CASIQSSYNEQFF | TRBJ2-1 | TRBV5-6
CASSATTGLGQYF | TRBJ2-7 | TRBV19
CASREAGGPNEQFF | TRBJ2-1 | TRBV6-1
CASSEGGAGTGELFF | TRBJ2-2 | TRBV6-1
CASSLATDSGNTIYF | TRBJ1-3 | TRBV13
CASKGARTDTQYF | TRBJ2-3 | TRBV18
CASSLGRPAGYTF | TRBJ1-2 | TRBV7-9
CASSSDSNTQYF | TRBJ2-3 | TRBV11-2
CASSQGRGRGYEQYF | TRBJ2-7 | TRBV3-1/TRBV3-2
CASSSTGGRTDTQYF | TRBJ2-3 | TRBV14
CASSAKAGGTDTQYF | TRBJ2-3 | TRBV18
CASSDTGEETQYF | TRBJ2-5 | TRBV9
CASRITAGANSPLHF | TRBJ1-6 | TRBV7-6
CASSPSGGSEQYF | TRBJ2-7 | TRBV6-5
CASSLEPGRMNTEAFF | TRBJ1-1 | TRBV7-2
CATSRDRGRGTDTQYF | TRBJ2-3 | TRBV15
CASSMRGPQHF | TRBJ1-5 | TRBV19
CASRPDSVLGNTIYF | TRBJ1-3 | TRBV6-5
CASSVRDTTYEQYF | TRBJ2-7 | TRBV5-4
CASSLGGPGELFF | TRBJ2-2 | TRBV5-5
CAISEGQGGGKLFF | TRBJ1-4 | TRBV10-3
CASSFRPGTGSETQYF | TRBJ2-5 | TRBV7-9
CASSYSPGLEQYF | TRBJ2-7 | TRBV6-5